A single sample is the source of the 8 T cell receptor beta chains below, sequenced in a study of T cell repertoires in cytomegalovirus infection. From the reads, TCRdb called clonotypes with MiXCR, one entry per CDR3 protein. The sample contains about 680,000 distinct CDR3 sequences, roughly 24% of which appear only once. Specimen: CD8+ T cells from PBMCs. All receptors come from a human donor in good health (CMV status not recorded). Some clones in this sample may be carry-over from other donors' samples.

V gene TRBV6-1 combines with J gene TRBJ2-2; weak D call: TRBD2 (6 bases). The CDR3 runs to 19 residues. Trimming took 2 bases from V and 9 from J, leaving 28 bases between them. Germline V lookup: CDR1 MNHNS, CDR2 SASEGT. The CDR3 region has the DNA TGTGCCAGCAGTGAATTAACCCTCTCCACTAAAGGAGGGAGGTGGGAGCTGTTTTTT. As protein: CASSELTLSTKGGRWELFF.

This clonotype was recorded a few times. The chain couples TRBV28 to TRBJ1-2; no clear D gene. V was clipped by 6 bases and J by 1 base, with 15 bases between them. Germline CDR1 MDHEN, CDR2 SYDVKM. There are 15 residues in the CDR3. In nucleotides, the CDR3 is TGTGCCAGCAGCCGTACAGCGTCCTTTAACTATGGCTACACCTTC. This gives the protein CASSRTASFNYGYTF.

This clonotype was observed many times. V usage is TRBV7-8 and J usage is TRBJ2-1; TRBD2 matches at 9 bases. Germline CDR1 and CDR2: SGHVS and FQNEAQ. J was trimmed by 5 bases and V by 2 bases; bases with no gene match: 7. This CDR3 spans 16 amino acids. The CDR3 bases are TGTGCCAGCAGCTTAAGGTGGCGCGGGGGGGACAATGAGCAGTTCTTC. Its protein is CASSLRWRGGDNEQFF.

V usage is TRBV5-6 and J usage is TRBJ2-7; D remains ambiguous. V was clipped by 1 base and J by 2 bases, with 10 bases between them. The length of the CDR3 is 14 residues. The germline V gene has CDR1 SGHDT and CDR2 YYEEEE. CDR3 bases: TGTGCCAGCAGCTTGTACACAGACCCCTACGAGCAGTACTTC. It specifies CASSLYTDPYEQYF.

About this clonotype itself: Germline and junction disagree at one end, which may indicate a read error. The J gene is TRBJ2-1, the V gene TRBV3-1, with 7 bases identical to TRBD2. The CDR3 extends over 13 amino acids. The V gene's germline CDR1 is LGHDT and CDR2 YNNKEL (reference sequence). The CDR3 DNA sequence: TGTGTCAGCAGCCCGGGAGGACGCAATGAGCAGTTCTTC. Encoded protein: CVSSPGGRNEQFF.

This clonotype was counted at least ten times. The chain recombines TRBV7-9 with TRBJ1-4; D unclear. Trimming took off 3 bases at V and 1 base at J, with 9 bases between the two ends. Per germline, CDR1 SEHNR and CDR2 FQNEAQ (reference sequence). The CDR3 is made up of 15 amino acids. CDR3 residues: CASSLVGGTNEKLFF. CDR3 nucleotide sequence: TGTGCCAGCAGCTTGGTCGGTGGAACTAATGAAAAACTGTTTTTT.

This clonotype appeared a few times. The chain carries TRBV3-1 and TRBJ2-5; TRBD1 might be the D (6 bases). Trimming took 6 bases from V and 1 from J, leaving 9 bases between them. This CDR3 region has 13 residues. Germline assignment: CDR1 LGHDT and CDR2 YNNKEL (reference sequence). The CDR3 spells CASRWDIQETQYF. CDR3 DNA: TGTGCCAGCAGGTGGGACATCCAAGAGACCCAGTACTTC.

There are a few counts of this clonotype. V and J are TRBV15 and TRBJ2-5, with D tentatively TRBD1 (6 bases). Deletions cut 4 bases from V and 5 bases from J, with 20 bases between. Per germline, CDR1 LNHNV and CDR2 YYDKDF (reference sequence). The CDR3 is 16 amino acids. In nucleotides, the CDR3 is TGTGCCACCAGCACAAAACAGGGAAACCCACGGGAGACCCAGTACTTC. Translated: CATSTKQGNPRETQYF.